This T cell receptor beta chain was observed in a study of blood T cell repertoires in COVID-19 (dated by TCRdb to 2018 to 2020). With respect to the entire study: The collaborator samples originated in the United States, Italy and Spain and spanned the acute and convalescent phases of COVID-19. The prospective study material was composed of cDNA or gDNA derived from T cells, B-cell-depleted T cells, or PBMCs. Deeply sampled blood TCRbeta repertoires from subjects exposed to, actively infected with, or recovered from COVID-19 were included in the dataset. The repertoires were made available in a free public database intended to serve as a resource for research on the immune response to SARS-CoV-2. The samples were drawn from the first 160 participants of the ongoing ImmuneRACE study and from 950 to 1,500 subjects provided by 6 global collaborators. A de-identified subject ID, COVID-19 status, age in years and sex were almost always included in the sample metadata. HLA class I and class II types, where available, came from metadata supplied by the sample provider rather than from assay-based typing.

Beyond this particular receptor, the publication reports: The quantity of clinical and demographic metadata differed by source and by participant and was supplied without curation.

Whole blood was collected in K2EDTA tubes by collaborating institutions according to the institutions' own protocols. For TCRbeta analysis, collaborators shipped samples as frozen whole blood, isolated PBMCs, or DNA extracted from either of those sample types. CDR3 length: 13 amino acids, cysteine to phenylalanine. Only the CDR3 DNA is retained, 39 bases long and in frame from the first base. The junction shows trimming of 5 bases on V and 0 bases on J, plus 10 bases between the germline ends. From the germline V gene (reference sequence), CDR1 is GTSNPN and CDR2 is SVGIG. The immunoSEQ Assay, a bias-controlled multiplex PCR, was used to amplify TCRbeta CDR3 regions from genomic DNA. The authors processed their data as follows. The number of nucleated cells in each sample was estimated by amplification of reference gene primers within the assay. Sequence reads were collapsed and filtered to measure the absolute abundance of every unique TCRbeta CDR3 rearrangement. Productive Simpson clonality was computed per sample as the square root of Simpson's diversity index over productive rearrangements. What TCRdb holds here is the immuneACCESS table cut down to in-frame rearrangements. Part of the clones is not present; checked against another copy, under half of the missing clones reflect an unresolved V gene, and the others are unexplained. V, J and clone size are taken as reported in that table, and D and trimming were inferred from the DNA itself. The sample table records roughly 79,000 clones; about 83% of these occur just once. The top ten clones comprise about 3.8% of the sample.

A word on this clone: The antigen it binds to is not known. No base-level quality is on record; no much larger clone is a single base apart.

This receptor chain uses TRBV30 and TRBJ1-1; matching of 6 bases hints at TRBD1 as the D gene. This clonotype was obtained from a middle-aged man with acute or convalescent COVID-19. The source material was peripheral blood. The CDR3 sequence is CAWEGHLNTEAFF. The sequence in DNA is TGTGCCTGGGAGGGACACTTGAACACTGAAGCTTTCTTT.